A selection of T cell receptor beta chains follows, all from one sample in a study of cytomegalovirus exposure and HLA in healthy donors. The data were produced by immunoSEQ multiplex PCR, yet TCRdb's version contains in-frame clones alone and is incomplete. The sample lists 250,000 to 350,000 clones; 80% to 90% were seen once. Source material: PBMCs. All receptors come from a man aged 40-50 years in good health and CMV-seropositive. Each CDR3 is given with its conserved first and last residue. D genes are given only for firm matches. Clone size is shown for a subset of rows, as once, few, many or a class of expanded clone.

clone_size j_call v_call d_call cdr3_aa cdr3_nt
- TRBJ2-7 TRBV9 - CASSVGLSSHEQYF TGTGCCAGCAGCGTAGGGCTTAGCTCCCACGAGCAGTACTTC
- TRBJ2-2 TRBV7-3 - CASSLMAGMVAGELFF TGTGCCAGCAGCTTAATGGCGGGAATGGTAGCCGGGGAGCTGTTTTTT
once TRBJ1-5 TRBV19 - CASSIMWEAQHF TGTGCCAGTAGTATTATGTGGGAGGCCCAGCATTTT
few TRBJ2-7 TRBV19 TRBD2 CASSILAGGPYEQYF TGTGCCAGTAGTATCCTAGCGGGAGGGCCCTACGAGCAGTACTTC
- TRBJ2-1 TRBV5-4 - CASSSEGRVADEQFF TGTGCCAGCAGCTCGGAGGGCAGGGTGGCCGATGAGCAGTTCTTC
- TRBJ2-1 TRBV15 TRBD1 CATSPRDRVSSYNEQFF TGTGCCACCTCCCCCCGGGACAGGGTATCATCCTACAATGAGCAGTTCTTC
- TRBJ2-7 TRBV5-1 - CASSLEDLREQYF TGCGCCAGCAGCTTGGAGGACTTAAGGGAGCAGTACTTC
- TRBJ2-3 TRBV2 - CASGADTQYF TGTGCCAGCGGAGCTGATACGCAGTATTTT
- TRBJ2-5 TRBV5-5 - CASSLGWSRETQYF TGTGCCAGCAGCTTGGGGTGGAGCCGGGAGACCCAGTACTTC
- TRBJ2-7 TRBV4-3 - CASSQEMTSYEVYEQYF TGCGCCAGCAGCCAAGAAATGACTAGTTATGAGGTCTACGAGCAGTACTTC
- TRBJ1-1 TRBV29-1 TRBD1 CSVVPWDRGKGMNTEAFF TGCAGCGTTGTCCCCTGGGACAGGGGAAAGGGAATGAACACTGAAGCTTTCTTT
few TRBJ2-1 TRBV6-5 TRBD2 CASSYSHRTSAQFF TGTGCCAGCAGTTACTCCCACCGGACTAGCGCGCAGTTCTTC
- TRBJ2-3 TRBV6-5 - CASSYPGTPGIDTQYF TGTGCCAGCAGTTATCCCGGGACACCGGGAATAGATACGCAGTATTTT
- TRBJ2-3 TRBV5-1 TRBD2 CASSSGLAGGGDTQYF TGCGCCAGCAGCTCGGGACTAGCGGGAGGCGGGGATACGCAGTATTTT
- TRBJ1-5 TRBV7-2 - CASSPGVSNQPQHF TGTGCCAGCAGCCCAGGGGTCAGCAATCAGCCCCAGCATTTT
- TRBJ2-3 TRBV14 - CASSLRGGEDTQYF TGTGCCAGCAGCCTGAGAGGGGGGGAGGATACGCAGTATTTT
- TRBJ2-1 TRBV25-1 TRBD2 CASSGTSGSNEQFF TGTGCCAGCAGTGGGACTAGCGGGAGCAATGAGCAGTTCTTC
- TRBJ2-5 TRBV9 TRBD2 CASSGGLVSEFQETQYF TGTGCCAGCAGCGGAGGACTAGTGAGTGAGTTTCAAGAGACCCAGTACTTC
- TRBJ1-2 TRBV5-1 TRBD1 CASSLEHRGLYGYTF TGCGCCAGCAGCTTGGAGCACAGGGGGCTCTATGGCTACACCTTC
few TRBJ2-6 TRBV28 - CASSLRSGVPGANVLTF TGTGCCAGCAGTTTACGATCCGGGGTTCCCGGGGCCAACGTCCTGACTTTC
- TRBJ2-3 TRBV29-1 TRBD2 CSVGGWVAGGTSTDTQYF TGCAGCGTGGGGGGGTGGGTAGCGGGAGGTACGAGCACAGATACGCAGTATTTT
- TRBJ2-3 TRBV15 - CATSVTISDTQYF TGTGCCACCAGCGTCACTATTTCAGATACGCAGTATTTT
- TRBJ1-2 TRBV6-1 - CASSNRDGYTF TGTGCCAGCAGCAACAGGGATGGCTACACCTTC
- TRBJ1-2 TRBV4-1 TRBD1 CASSTRDRGYGYTF TGCGCCAGCAGCACACGGGACAGGGGATATGGCTACACCTTC
- TRBJ2-7 TRBV19 TRBD2 CASSWTSGRPTYEQYF TGTGCCAGTAGTTGGACTAGCGGGAGGCCCACCTACGAGCAGTACTTC
- TRBJ2-3 TRBV28 TRBD1 CASTSQGVTDTQYF TGTGCCAGCACCTCCCAGGGGGTTACAGATACGCAGTATTTT
- TRBJ1-1 TRBV5-4 - CASSSPGILNTEAFF TGTGCCAGCAGCTCACCGGGGATTCTGAACACTGAAGCTTTCTTT